The 20 T cell receptor beta chains in this list originate from one sample, sequenced in a study of T cells of healthy individuals. TCRdb redid the calling of the 5' RACE reads with MiXCR, one entry per CDR3 protein. This sample has over 95,000 distinct CDR3 sequences, with approximately 15% found just once. The origin of the receptors is a human donor in good health.

The rearrangement uses TRBV7-2 and TRBJ2-1, with 8 bases aligning to TRBD1. Germline CDR1 reads SGHTA; CDR2 reads FQGNSA. The CDR3 totals 14 residues. J gave up 5 bases and V 2 bases, and 2 bases lay outside the gene matches. The CDR3 DNA follows: TGTGCCAGCAGCTTAAACAGGGGGAACAATGAGCAGTTCTTC. Translation: CASSLNRGNNEQFF.

This chain joins TRBV20-1 and TRBJ2-7, with D tentatively TRBD2 (6 bases). Germline CDR1 is DFQATT and CDR2 is SNEGSKA (reference sequence). Trimming removed 6 bases at V and 6 bases at J, with 24 bases between. The CDR3 has 15 residues. The CDR3 nucleotides are TGCAGTGCCGAGGCGGGACGGCCTCCCTCGGGCGAGCAGTACTTC. It translates to CSAEAGRPPSGEQYF.

The CDR3 here is CASSAPDRGREPQHF. The CDR3 nucleotides are TGTGCCAGCAGTGCCCCTGACAGGGGCAGGGAGCCCCAGCATTTT. The J gene is TRBJ1-5, the V gene TRBV6-5, with 8 bases matching TRBD1. Germline V gene data show CDR1 as MNHEY and CDR2 as SVGAGI. The CDR3 loop spans 15 amino acids. Unmatched junction bases numbered 11, after V lost 5 bases and J lost 8 bases.

This clonotype was seen a handful of times. This rearrangement joins TRBV18 to TRBJ1-2, with TRBD1 identical over 12 bases. This CDR3 is 17 amino acids long. V shed 3 bases and J 6 bases; nucleotides not matched to a gene: 11. Germline V gives CDR1 KGHSH, CDR2 LQKENI. CDR3 nucleotide sequence: TGTGCCAGCTCACCGAAACCGGGACAGGGGGCAATCGATGGCTACACCTTC. Translation gives CASSPKPGQGAIDGYTF.

This chain uses TRBV4-3 with TRBJ2-3; the D gene is possibly TRBD1 (5 bases). Germline-derived CDR1 and CDR2 are LGHNA and YSLEER. The CDR3 covers 14 residues. V was pared by 6 bases and J by 3 bases, with 13 bases between. The CDR3, as DNA: TGCGCCAGCAGTCTGACAGTAAAAACAGATACGCAGTATTTT. It codes for CASSLTVKTDTQYF.

Ten or more counts support this clonotype. The J gene is TRBJ2-7, the V gene TRBV6-2 or TRBV6-3; 7 nucleotides align to TRBD1. The junction had 8 bases not matched to a gene; V was cut back by 5 bases and J by 7 bases. The germline CDR1 and CDR2 sequences are MNHEY and SVGEGT. The CDR3 covers 13 residues. CDR3 sequence (DNA): TGTGCCAGCAGTATAACAGGGGTCGGGGAGCAGTACTTC. As protein: CASSITGVGEQYF.

This chain joins TRBV7-2 and TRBJ2-7, with TRBD2 matching over 8 bases. Germline-derived CDR1 and CDR2 are SGHTA and FQGNSA. The CDR3 is made up of 14 amino acids. V was clipped by 5 bases and J by 3 bases; unmatched bases: 6. The CDR3: CASSLSGAGYEQYF. CDR3 bases: TGTGCCAGCAGCCTTAGCGGGGCGGGCTACGAGCAGTACTTC.

This clonotype ranks as medium-sized. This chain joins TRBV6-6 and TRBJ2-2; 8 nucleotides agree with TRBD1. V lost 5 bases, J lost 0 bases, and 5 bases stayed unmatched. This CDR3 region has 16 residues. Germline V gene sequence: CDR1 MNHNY, CDR2 SVGAGI (reference sequence). The CDR3 nucleotides are TGTGCCAGCAGTCATCCGGGACAGGCGAACACCGGGGAGCTGTTTTTT. Its protein product is CASSHPGQANTGELFF.

V is TRBV4-3 and J is TRBJ2-7; tentatively, D is TRBD1 (7 bases). The CDR3 runs 16 residues. Trimming cost V 1 base and J 2 bases, with 15 bases left between them. Germline assignment: CDR1 LGHNA and CDR2 YSLEER. The CDR3 region has the DNA TGCGCCAGCAGCCAAGCCAGGGGGGACAGTGCCTACGAGCAGTACTTC. Translation gives CASSQARGDSAYEQYF.

In this sample, this clonotype turned up many times. The chain joins TRBV20-1 to TRBJ2-3; D remains unclear. CDR3 size: 12 residues. CDR1 and CDR2 (germline): DFQATT, SNEGSKA (reference sequence). The V and J ends lost 2 bases and 4 bases respectively, with 7 bases between them. This CDR3 reads CSARIRSDTQYF. In DNA form, the CDR3 reads TGCAGTGCTAGAATTCGCTCAGATACGCAGTATTTT.

CDR3 nucleotides: TGTGCCAGCAGCTTAGATTCGGGTCACCAGCCCCAGCATTTT. As protein: CASSLDSGHQPQHF. The chain combines TRBV7-9 with TRBJ1-5; no clear D gene. The germline V gene has CDR1 SEHNR and CDR2 FQNEAQ (reference sequence). The CDR3 contains 14 residues. V lost 1 base, J lost 7 bases, and 11 bases lay in between.

This clonotype was counted a few times. The chain uses TRBV2 and TRBJ2-5; 9 bases line up with TRBD1. Germline CDR1 and CDR2: SNHLY and FYNNEI. This CDR3 comprises 16 residues. V lost 3 bases to trimming and J lost 1 base; unmatched junction nucleotides: 6. CDR3 loop: CASSDWRTGVQETQYF. The CDR3 DNA reads as TGTGCCAGCAGTGATTGGCGGACAGGGGTCCAAGAGACCCAGTACTTC.

This sequence joins TRBV20-1 and TRBJ1-4, with TRBD1 identical over 8 bases. CDR1 and CDR2 (germline): DFQATT, SNEGSKA (reference sequence). The CDR3 contains 13 residues. Trimming took 5 bases from V and 8 from J; bases not matched to a gene: 7. The CDR3 loop reads CSAHYNRGEKLFF. The CDR3 DNA is TGCAGTGCTCACTATAACAGGGGGGAAAAACTGTTTTTT.

This sequence joins TRBV5-1 and TRBJ2-7; no clear D gene. The germline V gene encodes CDR1 SGHRS and CDR2 YFSETQ. This CDR3 is built from 13 residues. V lost 3 bases and J lost 2, with 9 bases in between. CDR3 sequence reads: CASSSLVPYEQYF. The CDR3 nucleotides are TGCGCCAGCAGCTCTCTAGTCCCCTACGAGCAGTACTTC.

Only a few counts were recorded for this clonotype. This chain connects TRBV12-3 or TRBV12-4 to TRBJ2-2; D is ambiguous. This CDR3 region has 13 residues. Trimming pared 8 bases from V and 4 bases from J, leaving 11 bases between. The DNA for the CDR3 is TGTGCCAGCGGAGACTCATTCACCGGGGAGCTGTTTTTT. Translation gives CASGDSFTGELFF.

This clonotype was seen ten or more times. The chain couples TRBV20-1 to TRBJ2-1; possibly TRBD1 for D (6 bases). Germline values: CDR1 DFQATT, CDR2 SNEGSKA (reference sequence). The CDR3 loop spans 16 amino acids. V was trimmed by 6 bases and J by 0 bases, leaving 18 bases between them. CDR3 amino acids: CSAPGRAGVSYNEQFF. In nucleotides, the CDR3 is TGCAGTGCCCCGGGCAGGGCAGGGGTCTCCTACAATGAGCAGTTCTTC.

This chain uses TRBV20-1 with TRBJ2-7, with unresolved D. V lost 2 bases and J 5 bases, leaving 4 bases between the germline ends. The germline V gene encodes CDR1 DFQATT and CDR2 SNEGSKA (reference sequence). The CDR3 loop spans 10 amino acids. In nucleotides, the CDR3 is TGCAGTGCTAGATCGGACGAGCAGTACTTC. The encoded protein is CSARSDEQYF.

The CDR3 bases are TGCAGCGTGGAGGACAGGGTTGGCTACACCTTC. It is translated as CSVEDRVGYTF. This chain joins TRBV29-1 and TRBJ1-2, with 8 bases lining up with TRBD1. Germline CDR1 SQVTM, CDR2 ANQGSEA. V shed 6 bases, J shed 7 bases, and the junction held 4 bases outside the gene matches. This CDR3 has 11 residues.

This clonotype was observed a handful of times. The CDR3 bases are TGCGCCAGCAGCCAAGATGACGGCGGGTCATCAGAGCAGTACTTC. This translates into CASSQDDGGSSEQYF. V usage is TRBV4-3 and J usage is TRBJ2-7; weak D call: TRBD2 (5 bases). Trimming stripped 0 bases from V and 7 bases from J, with 16 bases between. CDR1 is LGHNA, CDR2 YSLEER, per germline. The CDR3 is 15 residues long.

This chain uses TRBV13 with TRBJ2-7, with no clear D. Per the germline V gene, CDR1 is PRHDT and CDR2 is FYEKMQ (reference sequence). This CDR3 region has 13 residues. Deletions cut 5 bases from V and 5 bases from J, with 13 bases between. CDR3 DNA: TGTGCCAGCAGCGTGGACGAAGGAGACGAGCAGTACTTC. Translated: CASSVDEGDEQYF.